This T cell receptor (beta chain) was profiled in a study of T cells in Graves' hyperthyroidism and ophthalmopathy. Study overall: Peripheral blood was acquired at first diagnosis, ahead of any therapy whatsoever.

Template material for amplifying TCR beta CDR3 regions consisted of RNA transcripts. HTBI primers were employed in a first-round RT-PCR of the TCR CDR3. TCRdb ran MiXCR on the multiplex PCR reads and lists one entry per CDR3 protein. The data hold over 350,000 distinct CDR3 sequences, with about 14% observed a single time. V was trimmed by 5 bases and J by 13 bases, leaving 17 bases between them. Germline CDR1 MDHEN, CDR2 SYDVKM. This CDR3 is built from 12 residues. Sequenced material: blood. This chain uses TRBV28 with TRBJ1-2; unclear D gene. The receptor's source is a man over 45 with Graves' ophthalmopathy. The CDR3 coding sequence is TGTGCCAGCAGTCCTCTACACGGTCTGTGCACCTTC. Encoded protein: CASSPLHGLCTF.